The rows below give T cell receptor beta chains drawn from one sample of a study of blood T cell repertoires in COVID-19. Generated by immunoSEQ multiplex PCR, the TCRdb table keeps only in-frame clones and is missing some. The table lists 250,000 to 350,000 clones, around 85% of them singletons. The specimen sequenced was PBMCs or T cells enriched from blood (not recorded which). These receptors were taken from a woman aged 25 to 39 who had recovered from COVID-19. Each CDR3 is given with its conserved first and last residue. Fields, in order: CDR3 protein, CDR3 DNA, V gene, J gene, D gene, clone size. D genes are given only for firm matches. Some rows mark clone size as missing; the rest say once, few, many or name a class of expanded clone.

CASSSPQGRVDF	TGTGCCAGCAGCTCTCCACAGGGCCGGGTAGACTTC	TRBV11-2	TRBJ2-7	-	-
CASSPGRRESYGYTF	TGTGCCAGTAGTCCGGGTCGTAGAGAATCCTATGGCTACACCTTC	TRBV19	TRBJ1-2	-	-
CASRTTGLTEAFF	TGTGCCAGCAGGACTACAGGGCTCACTGAAGCTTTCTTT	TRBV27	TRBJ1-1	-	-
CASSPQGQANTGELFF	TGTGCCAGCTCACCCCAGGGGCAGGCGAACACCGGGGAGCTGTTTTTT	TRBV18	TRBJ2-2	-	once
CASSFWTGETQPQHF	TGTGCCAGCAGCTTCTGGACAGGCGAGACTCAGCCCCAGCATTTT	TRBV7-2	TRBJ1-5	TRBD1	once
CASSNGGGAYEQYF	TGTGCCAGCAGTAACGGCGGGGGGGCCTACGAGCAGTACTTC	TRBV11-2	TRBJ2-7	TRBD2	-
CASSLTPQLQLFF	TGTGCCAGCAGCTTAACACCTCAGCTACAGCTGTTTTTT	TRBV7-9	TRBJ1-4	-	-
CASRKLTNYGYTF	TGTGCCAGCAGGAAGCTCACTAACTATGGCTACACCTTC	TRBV12-3/TRBV12-4	TRBJ1-2	-	-
CASSPWTGNTDTQYF	TGTGCCAGCAGTCCCTGGACAGGGAACACAGATACGCAGTATTTT	TRBV27	TRBJ2-3	TRBD1	-
CACTDRDYYEQYF	TGTGCCTGCACGGACAGGGATTATTACGAGCAGTACTTC	TRBV30	TRBJ2-7	TRBD1	-
CASSPGGQGAGNEQFF	TGCGCCAGCAGCCCCGGGGGGCAGGGGGCTGGCAATGAGCAGTTCTTC	TRBV5-1	TRBJ2-1	-	-
CASTGRERSYNSPLHF	TGTGCCAGTACGGGCCGGGAGCGCTCCTATAATTCACCCCTCCACTTT	TRBV19	TRBJ1-6	-	-
CASSLRHLGGSGGYTF	TGTGCCAGCAGTTTAAGACACCTCGGTGGGTCTGGCGGCTACACCTTC	TRBV28	TRBJ1-2	-	-
CASSLSPGQGSQPQHF	TGTGCCAGCAGTTTATCCCCGGGACAGGGGTCTCAGCCCCAGCATTTT	TRBV28	TRBJ1-5	TRBD1	-
CASSYSSGSGNTIYF	TGTGCCAGCAGTTACTCATCGGGATCTGGAAACACCATATATTTT	TRBV6-5	TRBJ1-3	-	-
CASSVNQVQGLTEAFF	TGTGCCAGCAGCGTAAATCAGGTACAGGGGTTGACTGAAGCTTTCTTT	TRBV9	TRBJ1-1	TRBD1	-
CASSLGTSGGPSPDTQYF	TGTGCCAGCAGTTTAGGGACTAGCGGGGGGCCCTCTCCAGATACGCAGTATTTT	TRBV27	TRBJ2-3	TRBD2	-
CSVEASGYNEQFF	TGCAGCGTTGAAGCTAGCGGATACAATGAGCAGTTCTTC	TRBV29-1	TRBJ2-1	TRBD2	-
CASRQESNEQYF	TGTGCCAGCCGACAGGAGAGCAACGAGCAGTACTTC	TRBV28	TRBJ2-7	-	-
CATATELAAFYVAYEQYF	TGTGCCACGGCCACGGAACTAGCGGCCTTCTACGTTGCCTACGAGCAGTACTTC	TRBV28	TRBJ2-7	TRBD2	-
CASSRGKREISEQYF	TGTGCCAGCAGTAGGGGGAAGCGGGAGATTTCCGAGCAGTACTTC	TRBV28	TRBJ2-7	TRBD2	-
CASSPSRGTNEKLFF	TGTGCCAGCTCACCCTCCAGGGGGACTAATGAAAAACTGTTTTTT	TRBV18	TRBJ1-4	TRBD1	-
CASSPLGVSGNTIYF	TGTGCCAGCAGCCCCCTCGGGGTATCGGGAAACACCATATATTTT	TRBV16	TRBJ1-3	-	few
CAIGERVRVYSVPGSSQETQYF	TGTGCCATCGGCGAGCGGGTTCGCGTCTACTCAGTACCGGGTTCGTCCCAAGAGACCCAGTACTTC	TRBV2	TRBJ2-5	-	-
CASSPMIYAGNQPQHF	TGTGCCAGCAGTCCAATGATCTACGCGGGCAATCAGCCCCAGCATTTT	TRBV28	TRBJ1-5	-	-
CASSIDGQGSTGEQYF	TGTGCCAGTAGTATAGATGGGCAGGGCAGTACTGGCGAGCAGTACTTC	TRBV19	TRBJ2-7	-	-
CASRTNTGSGGELEAFF	TGTGCCAGCAGGACAAATACAGGGTCGGGGGGGGAATTGGAAGCTTTCTTT	TRBV2	TRBJ1-1	-	few
CAWNRGAGEEQYF	TGTGCCTGGAACCGAGGGGCGGGAGAAGAGCAGTACTTC	TRBV30	TRBJ2-7	TRBD2	-
CASSNPALRGLRYNEQFF	TGTGCCAGCAGCAACCCGGCACTCAGGGGGCTTCGATACAATGAGCAGTTCTTC	TRBV13	TRBJ2-1	TRBD1	-
CSVEGRHRAEAFF	TGCAGCGTTGAAGGAAGGCATCGGGCTGAAGCTTTCTTT	TRBV29-1	TRBJ1-1	-	-
CASSQLEGGDYGYTF	TGTGCCAGCAGCCAACTAGAAGGAGGGGACTATGGCTACACCTTC	TRBV3-1/TRBV3-2	TRBJ1-2	-	-
CASSHRGGGELFF	TGTGCCAGTAGTCACAGGGGTGGCGGGGAGCTGTTTTTT	TRBV19	TRBJ2-2	TRBD1	-
CASSLTGGKLFF	TGTGCCAGCAGTTTAACAGGTGGAAAACTGTTTTTT	TRBV12-3/TRBV12-4	TRBJ1-4	-	-
CASESQETQYF	TGTGCCAGTGAGAGCCAAGAGACCCAGTACTTC	TRBV7-9	TRBJ2-5	-	-
CASSSPDRGVTEKLFF	TGTGCCAGCAGTTCACCGGACAGGGGTGTAACTGAAAAACTGTTTTTT	TRBV28	TRBJ1-4	TRBD1	-
CAWTLTRWEKNTEAFF	TGTGCCTGGACATTGACCCGTTGGGAGAAGAACACTGAAGCTTTCTTT	TRBV30	TRBJ1-1	-	-
CASSEAPTGEKLFF	TGTGCCAGCAGTGAAGCACCCACGGGTGAAAAACTGTTTTTT	TRBV6-1	TRBJ1-4	-	-
CASSQPGQGPPEAFF	TGCGCCAGCAGCCAGCCCGGACAGGGGCCGCCTGAAGCTTTCTTT	TRBV4-1	TRBJ1-1	TRBD1	-
CASSIISGSRTDTQYF	TGTGCCAGCAGTATAATTAGCGGGAGTCGCACAGATACGCAGTATTTT	TRBV6-4	TRBJ2-3	TRBD2	-
CASKLRQGGEQYF	TGTGCCAGCAAACTTAGGCAGGGCGGCGAGCAGTACTTC	TRBV18	TRBJ2-7	-	-
CASSSLAGAYEQYF	TGTGCCAGCAGCTCGTTAGCGGGAGCCTACGAGCAGTACTTC	TRBV5-6	TRBJ2-7	TRBD2	-
CSVDDRGDEQYF	TGCAGCGTTGACGACAGGGGCGACGAGCAGTACTTC	TRBV29-1	TRBJ2-7	TRBD1	-
CATSKQNLGNTIYF	TGTGCCACCAGCAAACAGAACCTTGGAAACACCATATATTTT	TRBV15	TRBJ1-3	-	-
CASSLDRGQEKLFF	TGTGCCAGCAGCTTGGACAGGGGGCAAGAAAAACTGTTTTTT	TRBV5-4	TRBJ1-4	TRBD1	-
CASSLNTRDGYTF	TGCGCCAGCAGCTTGAACACCCGGGATGGCTACACCTTC	TRBV5-1	TRBJ1-2	-	once
CASSVGTFLYSNQPQHF	TGTGCCAGCAGTGTGGGGACATTTCTTTATAGCAATCAGCCCCAGCATTTT	TRBV6-2/TRBV6-3	TRBJ1-5	-	-